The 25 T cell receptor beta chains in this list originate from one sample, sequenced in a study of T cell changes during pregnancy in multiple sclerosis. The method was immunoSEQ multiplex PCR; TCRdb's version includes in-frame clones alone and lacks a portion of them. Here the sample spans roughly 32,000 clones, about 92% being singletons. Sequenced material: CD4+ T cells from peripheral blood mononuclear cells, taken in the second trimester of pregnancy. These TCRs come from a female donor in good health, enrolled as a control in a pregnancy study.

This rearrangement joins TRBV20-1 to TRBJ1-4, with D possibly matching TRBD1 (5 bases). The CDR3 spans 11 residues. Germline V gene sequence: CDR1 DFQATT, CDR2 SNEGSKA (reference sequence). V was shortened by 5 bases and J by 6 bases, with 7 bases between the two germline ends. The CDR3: CSARDYEKLFF. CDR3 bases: TGCAGTGCTCGGGACTATGAAAAACTGTTTTTT.

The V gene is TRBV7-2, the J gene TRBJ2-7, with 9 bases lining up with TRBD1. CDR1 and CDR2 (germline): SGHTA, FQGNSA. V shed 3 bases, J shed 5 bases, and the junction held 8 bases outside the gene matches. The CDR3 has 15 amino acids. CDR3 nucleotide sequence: TGTGCCAGCAGCTTGGCGGGACAGGGTTTCCACGAGCAGTACTTC. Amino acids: CASSLAGQGFHEQYF.

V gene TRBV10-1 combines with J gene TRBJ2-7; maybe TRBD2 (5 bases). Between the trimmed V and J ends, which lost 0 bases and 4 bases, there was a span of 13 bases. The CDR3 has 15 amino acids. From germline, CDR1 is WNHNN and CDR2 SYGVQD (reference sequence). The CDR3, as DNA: TGCGCCAGCAGTGAGTCGCCAGGACTGGGGTACGAGCAGTACTTC. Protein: CASSESPGLGYEQYF.

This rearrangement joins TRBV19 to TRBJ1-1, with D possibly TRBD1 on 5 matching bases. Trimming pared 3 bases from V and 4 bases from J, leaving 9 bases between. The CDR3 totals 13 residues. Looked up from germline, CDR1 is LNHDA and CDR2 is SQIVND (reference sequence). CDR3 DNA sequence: TGTGCCAGTAGTATTGGGGGGGGCACTGAAGCTTTCTTT. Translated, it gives CASSIGGGTEAFF.

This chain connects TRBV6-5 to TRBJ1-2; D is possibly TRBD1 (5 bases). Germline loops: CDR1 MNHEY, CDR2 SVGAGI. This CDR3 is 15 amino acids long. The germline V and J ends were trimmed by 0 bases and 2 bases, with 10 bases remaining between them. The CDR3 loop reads CASSYSRSGNYGYTF. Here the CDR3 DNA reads TGTGCCAGCAGTTACTCTCGATCAGGGAACTATGGCTACACCTTC.

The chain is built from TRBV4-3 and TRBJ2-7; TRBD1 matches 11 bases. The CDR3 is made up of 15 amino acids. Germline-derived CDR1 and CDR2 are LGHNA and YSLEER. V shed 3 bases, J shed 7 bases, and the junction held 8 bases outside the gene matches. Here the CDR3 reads CASSQDHGTGGEQYF. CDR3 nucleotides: TGCGCCAGCAGCCAGGACCACGGGACAGGGGGTGAGCAGTACTTC.

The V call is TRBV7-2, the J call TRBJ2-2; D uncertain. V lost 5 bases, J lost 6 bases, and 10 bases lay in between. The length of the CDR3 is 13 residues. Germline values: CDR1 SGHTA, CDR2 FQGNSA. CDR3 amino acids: CASSPQVAGELFF. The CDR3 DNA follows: TGTGCCAGCAGCCCCCAGGTAGCCGGGGAGCTGTTTTTT.

CDR3 residues: CASSSPRLAVSTDTQYF. The CDR3 nucleotides are TGTGCCAGCAGCTCCCCGAGACTAGCGGTTAGCACAGATACGCAGTATTTT. The chain links TRBV5-8 to TRBJ2-3; TRBD2 agrees at 9 bases. With V trimmed by 3 bases and J by 0 bases, 8 bases remained unmatched. Germline loops: CDR1 SGHTS, CDR2 YDEGEE. The CDR3 runs 17 residues.

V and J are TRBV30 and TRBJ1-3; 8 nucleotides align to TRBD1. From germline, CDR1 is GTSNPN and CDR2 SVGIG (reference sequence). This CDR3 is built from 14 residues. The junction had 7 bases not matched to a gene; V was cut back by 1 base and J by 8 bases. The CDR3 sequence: CAWSATGGRDTIYF. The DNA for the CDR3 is TGTGCCTGGAGTGCAACAGGGGGGAGGGACACCATATATTTT.

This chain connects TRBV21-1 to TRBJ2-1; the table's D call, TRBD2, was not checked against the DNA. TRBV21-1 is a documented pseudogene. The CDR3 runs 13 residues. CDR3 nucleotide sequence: TGTGCCAGCAGCAAGTTCCGCGCCAATGAGCAGTTCTTC. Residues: CASSKFRANEQFF.

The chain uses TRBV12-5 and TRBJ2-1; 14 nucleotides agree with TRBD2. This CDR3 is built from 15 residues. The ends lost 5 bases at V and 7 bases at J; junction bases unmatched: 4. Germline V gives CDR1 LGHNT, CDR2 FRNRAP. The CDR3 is CASGRGLAGGNEQFF. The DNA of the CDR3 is TGTGCTAGTGGTCGCGGACTAGCGGGGGGAAATGAGCAGTTCTTC.

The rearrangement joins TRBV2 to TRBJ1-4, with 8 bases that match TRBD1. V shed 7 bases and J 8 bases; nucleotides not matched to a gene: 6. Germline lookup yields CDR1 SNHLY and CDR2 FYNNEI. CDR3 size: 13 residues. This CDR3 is CASKVTGGEKLFF. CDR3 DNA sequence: TGTGCCAGCAAGGTTACAGGGGGGGAAAAACTGTTTTTT.

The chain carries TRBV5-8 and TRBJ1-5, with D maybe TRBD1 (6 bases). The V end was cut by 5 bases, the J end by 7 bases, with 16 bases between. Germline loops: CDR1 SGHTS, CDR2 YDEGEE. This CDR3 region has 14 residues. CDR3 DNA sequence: TGTGCCAGCAGGGGTAGGACAGTTAACCAGCCCCAGCATTTT. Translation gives CASRGRTVNQPQHF. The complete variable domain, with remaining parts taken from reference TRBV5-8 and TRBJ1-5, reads EAGVTQSPTHLIKTRGQQATLRCSPISGHTSVYWYQQALGLGLQFLLWYDEGEERNRGNFPPRFSGRQFPNYSSELNVNALELEDSALYLCASRGRTVNQPQHFGDGTRLSIL.

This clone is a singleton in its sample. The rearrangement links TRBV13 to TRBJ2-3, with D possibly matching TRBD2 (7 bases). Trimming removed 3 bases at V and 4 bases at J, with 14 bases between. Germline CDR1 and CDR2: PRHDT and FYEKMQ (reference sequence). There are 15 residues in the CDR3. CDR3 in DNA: TGTGCCAGCAGCTTCAATGGCGGGGGCGCAGATACGCAGTATTTT. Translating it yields CASSFNGGGADTQYF.

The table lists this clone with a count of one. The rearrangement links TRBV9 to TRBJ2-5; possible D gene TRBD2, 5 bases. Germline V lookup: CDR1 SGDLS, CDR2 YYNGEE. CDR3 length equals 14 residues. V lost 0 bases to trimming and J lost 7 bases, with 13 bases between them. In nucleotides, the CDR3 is TGTGCCAGCAGCGTAGCCGGAGCCGGAGGGACCCAGTACTTC. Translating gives CASSVAGAGGTQYF.

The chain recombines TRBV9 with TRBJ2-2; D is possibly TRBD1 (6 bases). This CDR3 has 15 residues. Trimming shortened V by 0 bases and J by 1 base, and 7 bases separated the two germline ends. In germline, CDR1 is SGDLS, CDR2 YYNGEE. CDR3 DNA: TGTGCCAGCAGCGTAGGGACAGTGAACACCGGGGAGCTGTTTTTT. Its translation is CASSVGTVNTGELFF. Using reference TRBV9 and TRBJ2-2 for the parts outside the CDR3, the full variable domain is DSGVTQTPKHLITATGQRVTLRCSPRSGDLSVYWYQQSLDQGLQFLIQYYNGEERAKGNILERFSAQQFPDLHSELNLSSLELGDSALYFCASSVGTVNTGELFFGEGSRLTVL.

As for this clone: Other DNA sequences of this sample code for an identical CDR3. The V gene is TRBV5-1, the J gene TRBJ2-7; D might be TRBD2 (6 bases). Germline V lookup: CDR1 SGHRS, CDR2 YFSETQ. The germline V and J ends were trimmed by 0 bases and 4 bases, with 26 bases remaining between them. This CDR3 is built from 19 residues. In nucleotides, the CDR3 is TGCGCCAGCAGCTTGGGGGCGGGGTCGTCCGGACGTCGGGGGTACGAGCAGTACTTC. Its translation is CASSLGAGSSGRRGYEQYF.

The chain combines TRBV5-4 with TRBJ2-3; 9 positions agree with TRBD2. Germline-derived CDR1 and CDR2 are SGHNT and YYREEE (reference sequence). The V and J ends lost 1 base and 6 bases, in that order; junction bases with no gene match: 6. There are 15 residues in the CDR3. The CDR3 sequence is CASSLNVAGADTQYF. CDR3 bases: TGTGCCAGCAGCTTGAACGTAGCGGGAGCGGATACGCAGTATTTT.

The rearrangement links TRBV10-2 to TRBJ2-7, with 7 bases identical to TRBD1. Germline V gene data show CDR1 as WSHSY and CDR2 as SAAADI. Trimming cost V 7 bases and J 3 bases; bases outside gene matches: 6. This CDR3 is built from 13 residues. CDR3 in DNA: TGCGCCAGCACGGTCGCAGGGGGCTACGAGCAGTACTTC. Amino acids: CASTVAGGYEQYF.

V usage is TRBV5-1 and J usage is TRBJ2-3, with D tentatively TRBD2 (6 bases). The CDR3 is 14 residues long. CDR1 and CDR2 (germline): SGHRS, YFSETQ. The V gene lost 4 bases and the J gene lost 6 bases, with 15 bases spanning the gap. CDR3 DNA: TGCGCCAGCAGCCCGGGACTTAACGCGGATACGCAGTATTTT. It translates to CASSPGLNADTQYF.

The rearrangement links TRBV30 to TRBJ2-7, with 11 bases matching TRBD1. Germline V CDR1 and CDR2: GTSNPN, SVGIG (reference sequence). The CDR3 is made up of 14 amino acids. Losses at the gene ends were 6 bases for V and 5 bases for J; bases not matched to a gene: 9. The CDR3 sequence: CACKVGQGVDEQYF. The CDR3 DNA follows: TGTGCCTGCAAGGTGGGACAGGGGGTCGACGAGCAGTACTTC. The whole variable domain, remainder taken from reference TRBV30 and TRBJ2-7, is SQTIHQWPATLVQPVGSPLSLECTVEGTSNPNLYWYRQAAGRGLQLLFYSVGIGQISSEVPQNLSASRPQDRQFILSSKKLLLSDSGFYLCACKVGQGVDEQYFGPGTRLTVT.

The DNA of the CDR3 is TGTGCCAGCAGCTTGGGACAGACCATGAACACTGAAGCTTTCTTT. Translation gives CASSLGQTMNTEAFF. This chain uses TRBV5-5 with TRBJ1-1, with D perhaps matching TRBD1 (5 bases). The CDR3 is 15 amino acids. Germline V gene data show CDR1 as SGHKS and CDR2 as YYEKEE (reference sequence). V gave up 0 bases and J gave up 0 bases, with 9 bases separating them.

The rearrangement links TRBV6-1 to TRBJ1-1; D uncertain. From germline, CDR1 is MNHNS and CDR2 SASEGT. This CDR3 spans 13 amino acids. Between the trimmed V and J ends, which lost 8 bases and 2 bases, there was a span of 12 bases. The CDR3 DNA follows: TGTGCCAGCGGCCCTCACAGAAACACTGAAGCTTTCTTT. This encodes CASGPHRNTEAFF.

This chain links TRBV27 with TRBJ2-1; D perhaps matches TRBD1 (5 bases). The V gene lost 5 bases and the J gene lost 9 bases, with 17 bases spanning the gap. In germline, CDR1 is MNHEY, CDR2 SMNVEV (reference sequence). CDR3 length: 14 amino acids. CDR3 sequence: CASSPSTQGFEQFF. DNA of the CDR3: TGTGCCAGCAGTCCATCAACGCAGGGTTTTGAGCAGTTCTTC.

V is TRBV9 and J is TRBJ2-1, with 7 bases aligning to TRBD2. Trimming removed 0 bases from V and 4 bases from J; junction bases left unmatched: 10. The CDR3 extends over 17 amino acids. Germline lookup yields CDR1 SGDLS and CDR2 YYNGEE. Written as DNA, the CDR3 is TGTGCCAGCAGCGTAGCCATGGGGGGGTCGTCATACAATGAGCAGTTCTTC. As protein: CASSVAMGGSSYNEQFF.